Listed below are T cell receptor beta chains from one sample, sequenced in a study of cytomegalovirus exposure and HLA in healthy donors. Profiled with immunoSEQ multiplex PCR; TCRdb holds only in-frame clones, not every one. The repertoire holds 110,000 or so clones, with roughly 80% as singletons. Sequences were obtained from PBMCs. These receptors originate from a female donor in good health and CMV-seronegative. CDR3s include the opening cysteine and the closing phenylalanine or tryptophan. The D gene is left open where the match is weak.

V gene: TRBV7-8; J gene: TRBJ1-1; D gene: NA; CDR3 protein: CASSPPGNTEAFF; CDR3 DNA: TGTGCCAGCAGCCCCCCAGGGAACACTGAAGCTTTCTTT
V gene: TRBV2; J gene: TRBJ2-5; D gene: NA; CDR3 protein: CASIGGHQETQYF; CDR3 DNA: TGTGCCAGTATAGGGGGACACCAAGAGACCCAGTACTTC
V gene: TRBV9; J gene: TRBJ2-7; D gene: TRBD2; CDR3 protein: CASSPSSGDYYEQYF; CDR3 DNA: TGTGCCAGCAGCCCTTCTAGCGGGGACTACTACGAGCAGTACTTC
V gene: TRBV11-2; J gene: TRBJ2-7; D gene: NA; CDR3 protein: CASSLERGGYEQYF; CDR3 DNA: TGTGCCAGCAGCTTAGAAAGGGGGGGCTACGAGCAGTACTTC
V gene: TRBV5-4; J gene: TRBJ2-5; D gene: TRBD2; CDR3 protein: CASSFETSGGREQYF; CDR3 DNA: TGTGCCAGCAGCTTCGAGACTAGCGGGGGTCGGGAGCAGTACTTC
V gene: TRBV6-5; J gene: TRBJ2-1; D gene: NA; CDR3 protein: CASSSWTGRGNNEQFF; CDR3 DNA: TGTGCCAGCAGTTCCTGGACAGGGAGGGGGAACAATGAGCAGTTCTTC
V gene: TRBV19; J gene: TRBJ1-2; D gene: TRBD1; CDR3 protein: CASSILTGGANYGYTF; CDR3 DNA: TGTGCCAGTAGTATCCTGACAGGGGGAGCTAACTATGGCTACACCTTC
V gene: TRBV7-3; J gene: TRBJ1-1; D gene: NA; CDR3 protein: CASSFDRRNTEAFF; CDR3 DNA: TGTGCCAGCAGCTTTGACAGGAGGAACACTGAAGCTTTCTTT
V gene: TRBV19; J gene: TRBJ1-2; D gene: NA; CDR3 protein: CASSIRLGDSVYGYTF; CDR3 DNA: TGTGCCAGTAGTATACGATTGGGGGACTCAGTCTATGGCTACACCTTC
V gene: TRBV19; J gene: TRBJ2-7; D gene: NA; CDR3 protein: CASATPSVGLGYEQYF; CDR3 DNA: TGTGCCAGTGCCACCCCTAGTGTGGGGCTGGGGTACGAGCAGTACTTC